The 15 T cell receptor beta chains presented below share a single source sample, sequenced in a study of neoadjuvant nivolumab and ipilimumab in lung cancer. Measured with immunoSEQ multiplex PCR; TCRdb has only the in-frame clones, and not every one. The table shows roughly 39,000 clones, with 85% to 90% occurring only once. The sample was peripheral blood, taken before neoadjuvant nivolumab, alone or with ipilimumab. These receptors were obtained from an adult with non-small cell lung cancer.

This clone has more than one count but fewer than ten. V usage is TRBV5-6 and J usage is TRBJ2-5, with no clear D. Trimming shortened V by 4 bases and J by 2 bases, and 3 bases separated the two germline ends. The CDR3 loop spans 11 amino acids. Germline assignment: CDR1 SGHDT and CDR2 YYEEEE. CDR3 sequence reads: CASSVQETQYF. CDR3 nucleotide sequence: TGTGCCAGCAGCGTACAAGAGACCCAGTACTTC. Drawing the rest from reference TRBV5-6 and TRBJ2-5, the complete variable domain is DAGVTQSPTHLIKTRGQQVTLRCSPKSGHDTVSWYQQALGQGPQFIFQYYEEEERQRGNFPDRFSGHQFPNYSSELNVNALLLGDSALYLCASSVQETQYFGPGTRLLVL.

The chain links TRBV27 to TRBJ2-7; 7 bases align to TRBD1. The germline V gene encodes CDR1 MNHEY and CDR2 SMNVEV (reference sequence). With 1 base clipped from V and 3 bases from J, the junction kept 3 bases outside the gene matches. This CDR3 is 14 amino acids long. The CDR3 region is CASSLWNRGYEQYF. The CDR3 DNA sequence: TGTGCCAGCAGTTTATGGAACAGGGGCTACGAGCAGTACTTC.

The gene calls are TRBV5-1 and TRBJ2-2; 10 nucleotides align to TRBD1. CDR3 length equals 15 residues. Germline values: CDR1 SGHRS, CDR2 YFSETQ. The trim removed 4 bases at V and 4 bases at J, leaving 4 bases unmatched. The CDR3 bases are TGCGCCAGCAGCCGCCGGGACAGGGGCACCGGGGAGCTGTTTTTT. Protein sequence: CASSRRDRGTGELFF.

The chain employs TRBV18 and TRBJ2-1; 9 nucleotides match TRBD2. This CDR3 is 15 amino acids long. J lost 10 bases, V lost 1 base, and 8 bases had no gene match. The germline CDR1 and CDR2 sequences are KGHSH and LQKENI. CDR3 DNA sequence: TGTGCCAGCTCACCACTAGCGGGAGACAACACGGAGCAGTTCTTC. It translates to CASSPLAGDNTEQFF. Supplemented by reference TRBV18 and TRBJ2-1, the full variable domain reads NAGVMQNPRHLVRRRGQEARLRCSPMKGHSHVYWYRQLPEEGLKFMVYLQKENIIDESGMPKERFSAEFPKEGPSILRIQQVVRGDSAAYFCASSPLAGDNTEQFFGPGTRLTVL.

This clone has a single count. The V and J genes are TRBV5-6 and TRBJ1-5; perhaps TRBD1 as D (6 bases). CDR3 length: 18 amino acids. In germline, CDR1 is SGHDT, CDR2 YYEEEE. The germline V and J ends were trimmed by 3 bases and 0 bases, with 19 bases remaining between them. The CDR3 coding sequence is TGTGCCAGCAGCTGGGGCGGTAGGACAGCTTATAGCAATCAGCCCCAGCATTTT. Translating gives CASSWGGRTAYSNQPQHF. Drawing the rest from reference TRBV5-6 and TRBJ1-5, the complete variable domain is DAGVTQSPTHLIKTRGQQVTLRCSPKSGHDTVSWYQQALGQGPQFIFQYYEEEERQRGNFPDRFSGHQFPNYSSELNVNALLLGDSALYLCASSWGGRTAYSNQPQHFGDGTRLSIL.

The chain is built from TRBV2 and TRBJ2-7, with no clear D. Germline loops: CDR1 SNHLY, CDR2 FYNNEI. The CDR3 is made up of 14 amino acids. The V gene lost 7 bases and the J gene lost 0 bases, with 13 bases spanning the gap. The CDR3 region has the DNA TGTGCCAGCAAGGTCCGTGGGTTCTCCTACGAGCAGTACTTC. Translating gives CASKVRGFSYEQYF.

The chain uses TRBV2 and TRBJ2-7, with a possible D match to TRBD2 (5 bases). Looked up from germline, CDR1 is SNHLY and CDR2 is FYNNEI. V shed 0 bases and J shed 1 base, with 10 bases lying between them. The CDR3 contains 15 residues. Written as DNA, the CDR3 is TGTGCCAGCAGTGAAGCTTTACTAGTATCCTACGAGCAGTACTTC. Amino acids: CASSEALLVSYEQYF. Together with reference TRBV2 and TRBJ2-7, the CDR3 gives the full variable domain: EPEVTQTPSHQVTQMGQEVILRCVPISNHLYFYWYRQILGQKVEFLVSFYNNEISEKSEIFDDQFSVERPDGSNFTLKIRSTKLEDSAMYFCASSEALLVSYEQYFGPGTRLTVT.

The chain uses TRBV30 and TRBJ2-3, with D possibly being TRBD2 (5 bases). There are 12 residues in the CDR3. Germline V gene lookup returns CDR1 GTSNPN and CDR2 SVGIG (reference sequence). Between the trimmed V and J ends, which lost 5 bases and 5 bases, there was a span of 11 bases. The CDR3 sequence is CAWATRGDTQYF. The DNA for the CDR3 is TGTGCCTGGGCAACACGGGGAGATACGCAGTATTTT.

V usage is TRBV7-3 and J usage is TRBJ2-3, with 8 nucleotides matching TRBD2. V dropped 4 bases and J dropped 0; count of bases not matched to a gene: 6. This CDR3 spans 16 amino acids. Germline CDR1 and CDR2: SGHTA and FQGTGA. In nucleotides, the CDR3 is TGTGCCAGCAGCTCCCTAGCGGGTCTAAGCACAGATACGCAGTATTTT. Translated: CASSSLAGLSTDTQYF.

The V gene is TRBV14, the J gene TRBJ1-1; D is ambiguous. The CDR3 is 13 amino acids. Germline V lookup: CDR1 SGHDN, CDR2 FVKESK. V gave up 4 bases and J gave up 5 bases, with 11 bases separating them. The CDR3 nucleotides are TGTGCCAGCAGCCTCGCAATGGATACTGAAGCTTTCTTT. Translation: CASSLAMDTEAFF.

V gene TRBV11-2 combines with J gene TRBJ2-7; 8 bases align to TRBD1. V gave up 5 bases and J gave up 4 bases; unmatched junction bases: 10. Per germline, CDR1 SGHAT and CDR2 FQNNGV. CDR3 length: 15 residues. The CDR3 DNA is TGTGCCAGCAGCCCCCTCGGACAGGGACAGTACGAGCAGTACTTC. Its protein is CASSPLGQGQYEQYF.

V gene TRBV25-1 combines with J gene TRBJ2-5; either TRBD1 or TRBD2 may fit D (5 bases each). From germline, CDR1 is MGHDK and CDR2 SYGVNS. V was cut by 5 bases and J by 2 bases, with 9 bases left in between. The CDR3 contains 13 residues. The CDR3 spells CASSWDAQETQYF. The CDR3, as DNA: TGTGCCAGCAGTTGGGACGCACAAGAGACCCAGTACTTC.

The chain has TRBV18 and TRBJ2-7; D possibly uses TRBD1 or TRBD2 (5 bases each). V was cut by 3 bases and J by 2 bases, with 11 bases left in between. Germline CDR1 is KGHSH and CDR2 is LQKENI. This CDR3 is built from 14 residues. The CDR3 region is CASSPGTAAYEQYF. CDR3 coding DNA: TGTGCCAGCTCACCCGGGACGGCTGCCTACGAGCAGTACTTC.

This sequence joins TRBV4-3 and TRBJ2-3; D perhaps matches TRBD2 (6 bases). The CDR3 is 15 residues long. CDR1 is LGHNA and CDR2 is YSLEER in the germline V gene. Trimming cost V 0 bases and J 6 bases, with 13 bases left between them. The CDR3 nucleotides are TGCGCCAGCAGCCAAGAGGGCGGGATGGGGGATACGCAGTATTTT. This translates into CASSQEGGMGDTQYF.

This chain uses TRBV18 with TRBJ2-4; TRBD1 agrees at 9 bases. From germline, CDR1 is KGHSH and CDR2 LQKENI. The V and J ends lost 3 bases and 0 bases, in that order; junction bases with no gene match: 6. The CDR3 loop spans 17 amino acids. The CDR3 sequence: CASSPSTGGEAKNIQYF. CDR3 coding DNA: TGTGCCAGCTCACCCTCCACAGGGGGCGAAGCCAAAAACATTCAGTACTTC.